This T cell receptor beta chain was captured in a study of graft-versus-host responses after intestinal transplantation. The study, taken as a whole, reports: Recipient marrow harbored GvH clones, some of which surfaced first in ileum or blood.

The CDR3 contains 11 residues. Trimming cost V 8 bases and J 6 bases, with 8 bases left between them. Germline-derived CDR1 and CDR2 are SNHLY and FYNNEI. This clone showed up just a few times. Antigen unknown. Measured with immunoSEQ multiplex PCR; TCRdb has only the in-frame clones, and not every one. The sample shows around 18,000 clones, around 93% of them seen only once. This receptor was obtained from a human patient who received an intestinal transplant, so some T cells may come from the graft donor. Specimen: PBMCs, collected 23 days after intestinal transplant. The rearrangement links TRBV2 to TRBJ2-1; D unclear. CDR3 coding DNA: TGTGCCAGCCCGGCACTCAATGAGCAGTTCTTC. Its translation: CASPALNEQFF.